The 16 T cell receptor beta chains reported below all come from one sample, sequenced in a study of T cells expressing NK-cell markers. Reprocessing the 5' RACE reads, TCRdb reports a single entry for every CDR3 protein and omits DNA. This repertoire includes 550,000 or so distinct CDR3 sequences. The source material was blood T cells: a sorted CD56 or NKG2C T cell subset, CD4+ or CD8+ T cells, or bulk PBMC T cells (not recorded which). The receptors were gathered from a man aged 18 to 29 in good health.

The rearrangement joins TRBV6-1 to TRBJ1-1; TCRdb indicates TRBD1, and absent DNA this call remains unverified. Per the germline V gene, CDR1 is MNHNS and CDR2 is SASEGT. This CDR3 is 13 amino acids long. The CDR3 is CASSAGVVTEAFF.

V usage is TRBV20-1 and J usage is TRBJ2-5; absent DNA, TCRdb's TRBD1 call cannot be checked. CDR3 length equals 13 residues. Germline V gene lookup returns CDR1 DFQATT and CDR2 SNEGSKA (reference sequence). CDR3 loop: CSVQTGSQETQYF.

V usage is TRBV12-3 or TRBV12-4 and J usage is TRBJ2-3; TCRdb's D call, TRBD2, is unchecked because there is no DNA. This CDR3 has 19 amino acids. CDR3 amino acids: CASSLAPGLAFPYTDTQYF.

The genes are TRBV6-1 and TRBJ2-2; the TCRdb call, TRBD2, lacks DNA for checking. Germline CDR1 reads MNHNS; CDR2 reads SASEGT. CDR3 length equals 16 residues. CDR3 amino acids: CASSKLAGVISGELFF.

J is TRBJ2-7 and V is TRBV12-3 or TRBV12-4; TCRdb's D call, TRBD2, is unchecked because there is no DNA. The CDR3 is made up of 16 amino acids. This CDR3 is CASSSGGLGRAGEQYF.

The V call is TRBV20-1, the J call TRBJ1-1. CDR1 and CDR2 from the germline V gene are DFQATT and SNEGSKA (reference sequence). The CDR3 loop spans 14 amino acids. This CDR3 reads CSASGGDLLTEAFF.

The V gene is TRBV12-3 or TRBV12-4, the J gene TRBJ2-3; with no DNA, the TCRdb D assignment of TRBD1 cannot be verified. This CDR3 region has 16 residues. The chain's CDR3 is CASRFSGRGHADTQYF.

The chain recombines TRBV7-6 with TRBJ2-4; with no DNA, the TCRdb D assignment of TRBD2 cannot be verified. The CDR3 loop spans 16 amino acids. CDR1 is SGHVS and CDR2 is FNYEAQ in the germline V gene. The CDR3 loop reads CASSPEAREVKNIQYF. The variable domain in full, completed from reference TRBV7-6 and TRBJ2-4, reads GAGVSQSPRYKVTKRGQDVALRCDPISGHVSLYWYRQALGQGPEFLTYFNYEAQQDKSGLPNDRFSAERPEGSISTLTIQRTEQRDSAMYRCASSPEAREVKNIQYFGAGTRLSVL.

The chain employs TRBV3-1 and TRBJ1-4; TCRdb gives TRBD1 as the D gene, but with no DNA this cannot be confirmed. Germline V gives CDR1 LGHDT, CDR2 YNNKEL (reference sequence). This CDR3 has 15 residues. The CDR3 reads CASSQDGLTGEKLFF.

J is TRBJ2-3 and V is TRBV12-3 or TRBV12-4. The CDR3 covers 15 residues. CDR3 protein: CASSQIDFGTDTQYF.

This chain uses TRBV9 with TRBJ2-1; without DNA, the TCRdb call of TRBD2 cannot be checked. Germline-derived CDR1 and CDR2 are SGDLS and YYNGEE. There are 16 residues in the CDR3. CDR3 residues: CASSVPLAGSYNEQFF.

CDR3 in amino acids: CASSLVGRTSGSADTQYF. The chain has TRBV12-3 or TRBV12-4 and TRBJ2-3; the TCRdb call, TRBD2, lacks DNA for checking. CDR3 length: 18 residues.

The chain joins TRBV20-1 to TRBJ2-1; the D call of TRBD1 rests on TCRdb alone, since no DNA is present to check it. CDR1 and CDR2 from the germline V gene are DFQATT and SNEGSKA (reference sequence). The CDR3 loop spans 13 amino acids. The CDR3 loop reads CSASYRDYNEQFF.

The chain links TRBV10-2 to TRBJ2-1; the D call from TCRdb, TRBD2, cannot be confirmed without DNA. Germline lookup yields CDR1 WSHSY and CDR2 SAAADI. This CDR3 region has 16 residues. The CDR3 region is CASSGPASGRINEQFF.

The CDR3 region is CATLGRDTSYNEQFF. The chain has TRBV24-1 and TRBJ2-1; TCRdb proposes TRBD1, but this gene call is untestable without DNA. Germline loops: CDR1 KGHDR, CDR2 SFDVKD. This CDR3 spans 15 amino acids.

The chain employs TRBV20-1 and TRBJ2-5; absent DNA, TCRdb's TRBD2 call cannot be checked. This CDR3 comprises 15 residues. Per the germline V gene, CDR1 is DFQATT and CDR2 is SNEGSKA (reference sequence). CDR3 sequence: CSARAQREPQETQYF.